This T cell receptor (beta chain) is drawn from a study of tumor-infiltrating lymphocytes in primary liver carcinoma. As for the study in general: Spanning 4.2 to 10 cm, the tumors were T1-T3 N0M0.

Both blood RNA, taken from unsorted whole blood, and germline DNA were extracted. TCR beta cDNA was reverse-transcribed from 500 to 550 ng of total RNA. The reaction used a constant-region primer and ProtoScript II reverse transcriptase. Three nested multiplex PCR rounds, a slightly modified ARM-PCR method, built the TCR beta libraries. TCRdb independently ran MiXCR on the multiplex PCR reads; one entry per CDR3 protein. The sample lists approximately 300,000 distinct CDR3 sequences, 65% occurring once. A note on this clonotype: Its specificity is not known. The germline gene is not matched at one end of the junction; a read error may be the cause.

Findings and limits, study-wide: When set against blood, tumors had a significantly higher top-250-clone fraction (p = 0.039).

This sequence originates from a man in his forties or fifties with primary liver carcinoma and hepatitis B virus infection. The sequencing input was peripheral blood.

The CDR3: CVSSFPRGTEAFF. The CDR3 nucleotides are TGTGTCAGCAGCTTCCCCCGGGGCACTGAAGCTTTCTTT. The chain links TRBV11-2 to TRBJ1-1; no firm D call. The CDR3 has 13 residues. CDR1 and CDR2 from the germline V gene are SGHAT and FQNNGV.